The 20 T cell receptor beta chains reported below all come from one sample, sequenced in a study of blood T cells in healthy people across ages. Through a sample-barcoded 5' primer and a J-beta primer mix, a second PCR was run for 7 to 11 cycles. From the 5' RACE reads, TCRdb called clonotypes with MiXCR, one entry per CDR3 protein. In the table there are over 1,500,000 distinct CDR3 sequences, roughly two fifths of which are singletons. Sequencing was carried out using blood. These receptors were taken from a human donor in good health.

In this sample, this clonotype turned up a few times. This chain links TRBV7-4 with TRBJ2-5; no clear D. V was cut by 5 bases and J by 1 base, with 17 bases left in between. CDR1 is SGHVT and CDR2 is SQSDAQ in the germline V gene. CDR3 length: 16 amino acids. Here the CDR3 reads CASSRCGRSPQETQYF. The CDR3 bases are TGTGCCAGCAGCAGGTGCGGCAGGAGTCCCCAAGAGACCCAGTACTTC. The full variable domain, rest sourced from reference TRBV7-4 and TRBJ2-5, is GAGVSQSPRYKVAKRGRDVALRCDSISGHVTLYWYRQTLGQGSEVLTYSQSDAQRDKSGRPSGRFSAERPERSVSTLKIQRTEQGDSAVYLCASSRCGRSPQETQYFGPGTRLLVL.

A note on this clonotype: Germline and junction disagree at one end, which may indicate a read error. V is TRBV7-3 and J is TRBJ2-3; D is perhaps TRBD2 (6 bases). In germline, CDR1 is SGHTA, CDR2 FQGTGA. The length of the CDR3 is 14 residues. The CDR3 region is CASSLSSGTGTQYF. The CDR3 DNA reads as TGTGCCAGCAGCTTAAGTAGCGGCACAGGTACGCAGTATTTT.

In its sample, this clonotype was seen a few times. The V and J genes are TRBV5-1 and TRBJ2-3; 11 bases are a match to TRBD2. J gave up 4 bases and V 0 bases, and 4 bases lay outside the gene matches. This CDR3 comprises 16 residues. Germline-derived CDR1 and CDR2 are SGHRS and YFSETQ. CDR3 in DNA: TGCGCCAGCAGCTTGGTGCTAGCGGGGGGAGCAGATACGCAGTATTTT. It encodes CASSLVLAGGADTQYF.

The chain has TRBV13 and TRBJ2-7; D is ambiguous. The germline V and J ends were trimmed by 5 bases and 10 bases, with 21 bases remaining between them. The germline V gene encodes CDR1 PRHDT and CDR2 FYEKMQ (reference sequence). The CDR3 is 14 residues long. The DNA of the CDR3 is TGTGCCAGCAGCCCGCCTCGGATACGGAGCGTTCAGTACTTC. This encodes CASSPPRIRSVQYF.

The chain combines TRBV29-1 with TRBJ2-1; D possibly corresponds to TRBD2 (6 bases). V shed 7 bases and J shed 6 bases, with 16 bases lying between them. The germline gives CDR1 SQVTM, CDR2 ANQGSEA. The CDR3 totals 13 residues. The DNA of the CDR3 is TGCAGCGCACCGGGACTGGGACTCAATGAGCAGTTCTTC. It translates to CSAPGLGLNEQFF.

J is TRBJ2-1 and V is TRBV9; tentatively, D is TRBD2 (7 bases). The CDR3 has 15 residues. V shed 4 bases and J shed 3 bases, with 14 bases lying between them. The germline V gene has CDR1 SGDLS and CDR2 YYNGEE. The CDR3 nucleotides are TGTGCCAGCAGCACAAGGGGGGGGTACTACAATGAGCAGTTCTTC. Amino acid sequence: CASSTRGGYYNEQFF. The full variable domain, completed using reference TRBV9 and TRBJ2-1, is DSGVTQTPKHLITATGQRVTLRCSPRSGDLSVYWYQQSLDQGLQFLIQYYNGEERAKGNILERFSAQQFPDLHSELNLSSLELGDSALYFCASSTRGGYYNEQFFGPGTRLTVL.

The J gene is TRBJ1-4, the V gene TRBV6-5; weak D call: TRBD1 (5 bases). The CDR3 spans 15 residues. Deletions cut 5 bases from V and 0 bases from J, with 10 bases between. Germline V gene lookup returns CDR1 MNHEY and CDR2 SVGAGI. This CDR3 is CASSQTASTNEKLFF. CDR3 nucleotides: TGTGCCAGCAGTCAGACAGCCTCAACTAATGAAAAACTGTTTTTT.

V and J are TRBV2 and TRBJ2-1; 10 positions match TRBD2. The CDR3 length is 15 residues. With V trimmed by 5 bases and J by 7 bases, 8 bases remained unmatched. The germline V gene has CDR1 SNHLY and CDR2 FYNNEI. CDR3: CASSTNSGGINEQFF. The DNA of the CDR3 is TGTGCCAGCAGTACTAATAGCGGGGGGATAAATGAGCAGTTCTTC.

CDR3: CASSLGVGRYQETQYF. In DNA, the CDR3 is TGTGCCAGCAGTTTGGGGGTAGGGAGGTACCAAGAGACCCAGTACTTC. V is TRBV12-3 or TRBV12-4 and J is TRBJ2-5; a possible D gene is TRBD2 (6 bases). The CDR3 has 16 residues. V lost 3 bases and J lost 0, with 14 bases in between.

A few counts support this clonotype. The chain has TRBV27 and TRBJ2-2; 11 bases line up with TRBD2. CDR1 and CDR2 from the germline V gene are MNHEY and SMNVEV (reference sequence). The J segment lost 3 bases and the V segment lost 6 bases, leaving 3 bases of the junction unmatched. This CDR3 is 15 amino acids long. The CDR3 coding sequence is TGTGCCAGCAGCCAACTAGCGGGGGACACCGGGGAGCTGTTTTTT. This sequence encodes CASSQLAGDTGELFF.

The genes are TRBV18 and TRBJ2-4; a weak D match, TRBD2 (5 bases). The J call may not be correct, given that the DNA end is closer to TRBJ2-7. The CDR3 totals 12 residues. Germline V gene data show CDR1 as KGHSH and CDR2 as LQKENI. For the CDR3, the DNA is TGTGCCACGAAAGCGGATACCTACGAGCAGTACTTC. Its translation: CATKADTYEQYF.

There are a few counts of this clonotype. This chain joins TRBV5-6 and TRBJ2-1; 7 bases line up with TRBD1. CDR3 length equals 11 residues. V was clipped by 4 bases and J by 9 bases; unmatched bases: 1. Germline CDR1 and CDR2: SGHDT and YYEEEE. CDR3 sequence reads: CASSDRVEQFF. The DNA of the CDR3 is TGTGCCAGCAGCGACAGGGTTGAGCAGTTCTTC.

The gene calls are TRBV29-1 and TRBJ1-2; possible D gene TRBD1, 5 bases. Germline V gives CDR1 SQVTM, CDR2 ANQGSEA. The CDR3 totals 13 residues. Trimming stripped 5 bases from V and 5 bases from J, with 15 bases between. The CDR3 DNA sequence: TGCAGCGTTCGTCTATCGGGGGGATATGGCTACACCTTC. Residues: CSVRLSGGYGYTF. Combining the CDR3 with reference TRBV29-1 and TRBJ1-2 gives the whole variable domain SAVISQKPSRDICQRGTSLTIQCQVDSQVTMMFWYRQQPGQSLTLIATANQGSEATYESGFVIDKFPISRPNLTFSTLTVSNMSPEDSSIYLCSVRLSGGYGYTFGSGTRLTVV.

The genes are TRBV9 and TRBJ1-1; TRBD1 aligns across 7 bases. Germline CDR1 is SGDLS and CDR2 is YYNGEE. CDR3 length equals 14 residues. V gave up 4 bases and J gave up 5 bases; unmatched junction bases: 8. CDR3: CASSSGQFRTEAFF. DNA of the CDR3: TGTGCCAGCAGCTCGGGACAGTTCCGAACTGAAGCTTTCTTT.

This chain links TRBV29-1 with TRBJ2-1; D unclear. Germline V CDR1 and CDR2: SQVTM, ANQGSEA. This CDR3 is 12 amino acids long. V was cut by 5 bases and J by 9 bases, with 14 bases left in between. In nucleotides, the CDR3 is TGCAGCGTTTTGACCCCAGCTGGTGAGCAGTTCTTC. Its translation is CSVLTPAGEQFF.

A remark on this clonotype: Being one base from a much bigger clone, this may be a read error. The chain carries TRBV29-1 and TRBJ2-7; D possibly uses TRBD1 or TRBD2 (5 bases each). Trimming shortened V by 8 bases and J by 0 bases, and 11 bases separated the two germline ends. The CDR3 length is 12 residues. Germline V gene lookup returns CDR1 SQVTM and CDR2 ANQGSEA. The chain's CDR3 is CSIRDDSYEQYF. The CDR3 nucleotides are TGCAGCATTCGGGACGACTCCTACGAGCAGTACTTC.

This clonotype was picked up a small number of times. J is TRBJ1-1 and V is TRBV29-1; 7 bases fit TRBD1. CDR1 SQVTM and CDR2 ANQGSEA come from the germline V gene. The CDR3 extends over 10 amino acids. Germline trimming cut 7 bases from V and 8 bases from J; bases unmatched to any gene: 4. CDR3 protein: CSAWGQEAFF. The DNA of the CDR3 is TGCAGCGCCTGGGGACAGGAAGCTTTCTTT.

This clonotype was found a few times. The chain recombines TRBV4-3 with TRBJ2-1, with D perhaps assigned TRBD1 or TRBD2 (7 bases each). The CDR3 is 15 amino acids. CDR1 is LGHNA, CDR2 YSLEER, per germline. V gave up 3 bases and J gave up 6 bases, with 15 bases separating them. This chain's CDR3 is CASSHRGAGGNEQFF. The CDR3 DNA is TGCGCCAGCAGCCACCGGGGGGCAGGGGGCAATGAGCAGTTCTTC.

This rearrangement joins TRBV24-1 to TRBJ2-1; D is ambiguous. CDR1 and CDR2 (germline): KGHDR, SFDVKD. CDR3 length: 13 residues. Trimming left V 6 bases short and J 4 bases short, with 9 bases between. The CDR3 reads CATSFGQYNEQFF. Written as DNA, the CDR3 is TGTGCCACCAGTTTCGGCCAATACAATGAGCAGTTCTTC.

V usage is TRBV4-1 and J usage is TRBJ2-5; D is uncertain. The germline V and J ends were trimmed by 0 bases and 3 bases, with 8 bases remaining between them. This CDR3 contains 14 residues. Germline V gene lookup returns CDR1 MGHRA and CDR2 YSYEKL. The chain's CDR3 is CASSQEDTEETQYF. The CDR3 nucleotides read TGCGCCAGCAGCCAAGAAGACACCGAAGAGACCCAGTACTTC.